This T cell receptor beta chain was observed in a study of T cells in Graves' hyperthyroidism and ophthalmopathy. Study findings and constraints: The model's output predicted ophthalmopathy at a median of approximately 6.5 months prior to onset.

This clonotype appeared a few times. As yet, its antigen is unknown. The junction shows a germline mismatch at one end, possibly a read error. It was RNA transcripts that yielded the amplified TCR beta CDR3 regions. The HTBI set primed first-round TCR CDR3 RT-PCR. TCRdb ran MiXCR on the multiplex PCR reads and lists one entry per CDR3 protein. Of about 700,000 distinct CDR3 sequences in the sample, about 14% are singletons; the top ten hold more than 8.5%. The sequence came from a woman under 30 with Graves' hyperthyroidism. The sequencing input was blood.

CDR3: CASSLRTGSTGETPYF. DNA of the CDR3: TGTGCCAGCAGCCTTAGGACAGGTTCTACAGGGGAGACCCCGTACTTC. The J gene is TRBJ2-5, the V gene TRBV7-2; TRBD1 matches 7 bases. Germline values: CDR1 SGHTA, CDR2 FQGNSA. The CDR3 is 16 amino acids.